This T cell receptor (beta chain) was recorded in a study of CD8 T cells in ankylosing spondylitis. Construction of TCR beta libraries was performed using quantitative 5'-RACE with molecular barcodes. Each CDR3 protein gets one entry after TCRdb re-called the 5' RACE reads with MiXCR. This table holds fewer than 130,000 distinct CDR3 sequences, about 25% found once. This clonotype was counted between two and nine times. The CDR3 runs 16 residues. Germline-derived CDR1 and CDR2 are SGHRS and YFSETQ. Trimming removed 4 bases from V and 5 bases from J; junction bases left unmatched: 12. V usage is TRBV5-1 and J usage is TRBJ1-2; 9 bases match TRBD1. The sequence was collected from a male donor with ankylosing spondylitis. Source material: synovial fluid, either unsorted or a sorted T cell fraction (not recorded which). CDR3: CASSTGTGNLGYGYTF. CDR3 nucleotide sequence: TGCGCCAGCAGCACCGGGACAGGGAATTTGGGATATGGCTACACCTTC.